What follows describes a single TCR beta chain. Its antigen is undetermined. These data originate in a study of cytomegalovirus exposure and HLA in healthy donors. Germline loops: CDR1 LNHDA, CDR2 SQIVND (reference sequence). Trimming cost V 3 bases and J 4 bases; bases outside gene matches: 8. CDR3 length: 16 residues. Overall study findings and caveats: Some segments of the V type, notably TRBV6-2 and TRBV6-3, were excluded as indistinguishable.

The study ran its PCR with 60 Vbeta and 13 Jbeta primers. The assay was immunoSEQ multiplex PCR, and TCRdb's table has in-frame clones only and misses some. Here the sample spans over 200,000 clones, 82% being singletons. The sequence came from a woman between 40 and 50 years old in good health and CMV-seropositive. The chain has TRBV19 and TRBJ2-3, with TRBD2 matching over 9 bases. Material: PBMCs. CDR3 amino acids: CASSINGGGAPDTQYF. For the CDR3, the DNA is TGTGCCAGTAGTATTAACGGCGGGGGGGCCCCAGATACGCAGTATTTT.